The 9 T cell receptor beta chains given below trace back to one sample, sequenced in a study of shared clonotypes between healthy human individuals. Assay: immunoSEQ multiplex PCR; the TCRdb copy retains only in-frame clones and omits some. The sample contains more than 2,000,000 clones, 85% to 95% of which appear only once. The material sequenced was naive CD4+ T cells from PBMCs. The subset is: CD45RA+ positively selected. Receptor source: a man aged 18-30 years in good health. Some clones in this sample may be carry-over from other donors' samples.

This chain links TRBV7-9 with TRBJ2-5; D is possibly TRBD2 (5 bases). Trimming stripped 5 bases from V and 4 bases from J, with 11 bases between. The CDR3 contains 13 residues. Germline assignment: CDR1 SEHNR and CDR2 FQNEAQ (reference sequence). The DNA of the CDR3 is TGTGCCAGCAGCCGGAGCGGCGGAGAGACCCAGTACTTC. Protein product: CASSRSGGETQYF.

This clone was found once. The chain links TRBV19 to TRBJ2-2; D unresolved. This CDR3 is 16 amino acids long. Germline V lookup: CDR1 LNHDA, CDR2 SQIVND (reference sequence). Trimming cost V 2 bases and J 6 bases, with 16 bases left between them. CDR3 protein: CASSIFNAGRPGELFF. CDR3 coding DNA: TGTGCCAGTAGTATATTTAATGCAGGCCGTCCCGGGGAGCTGTTTTTT.

V gene TRBV30 combines with J gene TRBJ1-4; D not resolved. The CDR3 is 14 residues long. V lost 5 bases, J lost 2 bases, and 12 bases lay in between. The germline CDR1 and CDR2 sequences are GTSNPN and SVGIG (reference sequence). CDR3 in DNA: TGTGCCTGGGGCAGGCGGTGGACTAATGAAAAACTGTTTTTT. Translating it yields CAWGRRWTNEKLFF.

This clone was detected only once. The chain has TRBV6-5 and TRBJ2-1; 7 bases align to TRBD2. V trimming: 6 bases; J trimming: 3 bases; junction bases outside the gene matches: 8. In germline, CDR1 is MNHEY, CDR2 SVGAGI. This CDR3 spans 15 amino acids. The CDR3 loop is CASRFLSGNYNEQFF. The CDR3 DNA sequence: TGTGCCAGCAGGTTCTTAAGCGGGAACTACAATGAGCAGTTCTTC.

V gene TRBV11-2 combines with J gene TRBJ1-3; possible D gene TRBD1, 5 bases. The ends were cut back, 5 bases at V and 4 bases at J, with 15 bases in the middle. Germline CDR1 reads SGHAT; CDR2 reads FQNNGV. The length of the CDR3 is 15 residues. The CDR3 DNA follows: TGTGCCAGCAGCGGTCAGGGTTCGCGAGGAAACACCATATATTTT. This sequence encodes CASSGQGSRGNTIYF. Looking up the rest from reference TRBV11-2 and TRBJ1-3 gives the full variable domain: EAGVAQSPRYKIIEKRQSVAFWCNPISGHATLYWYQQILGQGPKLLIQFQNNGVVDDSQLPKDRFSAERLKGVDSTLKIQPAKLEDSAVYLCASSGQGSRGNTIYFGEGSWLTVV.

The chain joins TRBV28 to TRBJ1-5; 7 bases are a match to TRBD1. Unmatched junction bases numbered 12, after V lost 2 bases and J lost 5 bases. The V gene's germline CDR1 is MDHEN and CDR2 SYDVKM. This CDR3 is built from 17 residues. CDR3 residues: CASSLRVSQGRYQPQHF. Here the CDR3 DNA reads TGTGCCAGCAGTTTACGCGTCTCACAGGGGAGATATCAGCCCCAGCATTTT.

This sequence joins TRBV30 and TRBJ2-1; 7 bases agree with TRBD2. The germline CDR1 and CDR2 sequences are GTSNPN and SVGIG (reference sequence). Trimming took 5 bases from V and 10 from J; bases not matched to a gene: 8. This CDR3 region has 12 residues. CDR3 sequence: CAWARLAAEQFF. The CDR3 DNA reads as TGTGCCTGGGCCCGACTAGCTGCGGAGCAGTTCTTC.

The chain combines TRBV6-5 with TRBJ2-2; no firm D call. CDR1 and CDR2 from the germline V gene are MNHEY and SVGAGI. The CDR3 extends over 11 amino acids. With 5 bases removed from V and 4 bases from J, the gap between germline ends came to 2 bases. In DNA, the CDR3 is TGTGCCAGCAGTACCACCGGGGAGCTGTTTTTT. This gives the protein CASSTTGELFF.

Points on this clone: Other nucleotide sequences from this sample produce the same CDR3. The chain has TRBV5-1 and TRBJ2-3; 10 positions match TRBD2. The CDR3 extends over 14 amino acids. Germline loops: CDR1 SGHRS, CDR2 YFSETQ. The CDR3 reads CASSTSGFTDTQYF. The CDR3 DNA is TGCGCATCTTCGACTAGCGGGTTCACAGATACGCAGTATTTT.